This TCR beta chain came from a study of shared clonotypes between healthy human individuals. Study overall: With ages of 18 to 49, the donors were two women and three men. Each donor had three CD4 naive, three CD4 memory, two CD8 naive and one CD8 memory plate.

Per germline, CDR1 LNHNV and CDR2 YYDKDF (reference sequence). V dropped 0 bases and J dropped 7 bases, with 16 bases sitting between them. CDR3 length equals 15 residues. Only CD45RO-negative cells positively selected for CCR7 counted as naive CD8 cells, so terminally differentiated effector memory CD45RA+ cells were excluded. The healthy adult donors were HIV-negative and reported no recent acute infections or vaccinations. Assay runs were performed at deep level. Here immunoSEQ multiplex PCR was the method, and the copy in TCRdb shows in-frame clones only, minus some. The sample contains about 2.1 million clones, 90% to 95% of which appear only once.

This receptor was obtained from a man younger than 35 in good health. Some clones in this sample may be carry-over from other donors' samples. V and J are TRBV15 and TRBJ2-7, with D perhaps TRBD2 (7 bases). Specimen: naive CD8+ T cells from PBMCs. The DNA of the CDR3 is TGTGCCACCAGCAGAGATAGGGGGGGCGCGAGGGAGCAGTACTTC. Translation gives CATSRDRGGAREQYF.